The 22 T cell receptor beta chains below all came from one sample that was sequenced in a study of PD-L1 blockade in urothelial cancer (dated by TCRdb to 2017 to 2019). The intended sense of this specimen's time point label: pretreatment peripheral blood. The library was made by the immunoSEQ multiplex PCR assay. TCRdb's version of the immuneACCESS table is confined to in-frame rearrangements and falls short of the full clone set. An unresolved V gene accounts for under half of the shortfall where checked; the remainder is of unknown origin. The sample table contains roughly 30,000 clones; only one count was recorded for 84% of them. Clones ranked in the top ten supply 15% to 19% of the sample. The specimen was PBMCs, collected around atezolizumab (anti-PD-L1) treatment. Every receptor here comes from a man in his 60s with urothelial cancer.

The V and J genes are TRBV5-5 and TRBJ2-1, with 8 bases identical to TRBD2. CDR3 length equals 15 residues. The germline V gene encodes CDR1 SGHKS and CDR2 YYEKEE (reference sequence). V trimming: 4 bases; J trimming: 3 bases; junction bases outside the gene matches: 6. The chain's CDR3 is CASSSSGKFYNEQFF. CDR3 nucleotide sequence: TGTGCCAGCAGCAGTAGCGGGAAGTTCTACAATGAGCAGTTCTTC.

This chain connects TRBV7-2 to TRBJ1-4; D is uncertain. Germline loops: CDR1 SGHTA, CDR2 FQGNSA. Trimming removed 1 base at V and 7 bases at J, with 13 bases between. This CDR3 is built from 15 residues. Here the CDR3 DNA reads TGTGCCAGCAGCTTAGGTCCTCCCTACAGTGAAAAACTGTTTTTT. This gives the protein CASSLGPPYSEKLFF.

J is TRBJ2-7 and V is TRBV19, with D perhaps TRBD2 (6 bases). The germline V gene encodes CDR1 LNHDA and CDR2 SQIVND (reference sequence). This CDR3 has 13 amino acids. V was cut by 2 bases and J by 5 bases, with 10 bases left in between. DNA for the CDR3: TGTGCCAGTAGTATAAGGAGGGCCCACGAGCAGTACTTC. Translation: CASSIRRAHEQYF.

The chain recombines TRBV30 with TRBJ2-2; TRBD1 is a possible D gene (6 bases). This CDR3 comprises 13 residues. Trimming pared 5 bases from V and 4 bases from J, leaving 11 bases between. Germline loops: CDR1 GTSNPN, CDR2 SVGIG (reference sequence). CDR3 bases: TGTGCCTGGGCCGGGACACCCACCGGGGAGCTGTTTTTT. It encodes CAWAGTPTGELFF. Drawing the rest from reference TRBV30 and TRBJ2-2, the complete variable domain is SQTIHQWPATLVQPVGSPLSLECTVEGTSNPNLYWYRQAAGRGLQLLFYSVGIGQISSEVPQNLSASRPQDRQFILSSKKLLLSDSGFYLCAWAGTPTGELFFGEGSRLTVL.

The V and J genes are TRBV5-4 and TRBJ1-2, with TRBD1 identical over 7 bases. Germline values: CDR1 SGHNT, CDR2 YYREEE (reference sequence). This CDR3 spans 16 amino acids. With V trimmed by 4 bases and J by 1 base, 10 bases remained unmatched. DNA of the CDR3: TGTGCCAGCAGCGGACTACAGGGGTGGGATAACTATGGCTACACCTTC. Its protein product is CASSGLQGWDNYGYTF.

The genes are TRBV5-1 and TRBJ2-5, with 9 bases aligning to TRBD2. In germline, CDR1 is SGHRS, CDR2 YFSETQ. This CDR3 is 14 amino acids long. With 4 bases clipped from V and 4 bases from J, the junction kept 5 bases outside the gene matches. CDR3 sequence reads: CASSQAGGGETQYF. The CDR3 region has the DNA TGCGCCAGCAGCCAAGCGGGAGGAGGAGAGACCCAGTACTTC. The whole variable domain, remainder taken from reference TRBV5-1 and TRBJ2-5, is KAGVTQTPRYLIKTRGQQVTLSCSPISGHRSVSWYQQTPGQGLQFLFEYFSETQRNKGNFPGRFSGRQFSNSRSEMNVSTLELGDSALYLCASSQAGGGETQYFGPGTRLLVL.

This chain connects TRBV6-5 to TRBJ1-2; 12 bases align to TRBD1. V trimming: 2 bases; J trimming: 2 bases; junction bases outside the gene matches: 3. The CDR3 length is 16 residues. Germline V gene sequence: CDR1 MNHEY, CDR2 SVGAGI. The CDR3 DNA follows: TGTGCCAGCAGTTACGGGACAGGGGGCTTCAACTATGGCTACACCTTC. Protein product: CASSYGTGGFNYGYTF.

The J gene is TRBJ1-2, the V gene TRBV14; a weak D match, TRBD1 (5 bases). The CDR3 covers 15 residues. V was pared by 6 bases and J by 9 bases, with 23 bases between. Germline values: CDR1 SGHDN, CDR2 FVKESK. Here the CDR3 reads CASSLAGNRRGSYTF. The CDR3 DNA reads as TGTGCCAGCAGTCTAGCGGGCAACCGTAGGGGAAGCTACACCTTC.

This chain uses TRBV5-1 with TRBJ1-4; perhaps TRBD1 as D (5 bases). Per the germline V gene, CDR1 is SGHRS and CDR2 is YFSETQ. V dropped 5 bases and J dropped 7 bases, with 12 bases sitting between them. There are 13 residues in the CDR3. The CDR3 is CASREDMREKLFF. CDR3 DNA: TGCGCCAGCAGAGAGGACATGCGTGAAAAACTGTTTTTT.

This clone has just a few counts. V usage is TRBV30 and J usage is TRBJ2-7; 9 nucleotides line up with TRBD1. The CDR3 contains 13 residues. In germline, CDR1 is GTSNPN, CDR2 SVGIG (reference sequence). V shed 5 bases, J shed 2 bases, and the junction held 4 bases outside the gene matches. In nucleotides, the CDR3 is TGTGCCTGGTCGGACAGGGGAACCTACGAGCAGTACTTC. It codes for CAWSDRGTYEQYF.

The gene calls are TRBV28 and TRBJ1-3; 8 nucleotides align to TRBD1. Germline V gene data show CDR1 as MDHEN and CDR2 as SYDVKM. The CDR3 totals 13 residues. With 5 bases clipped from V and 8 bases from J, the junction kept 5 bases outside the gene matches. The CDR3 is CASSPGGGDTIYF. The CDR3 coding sequence is TGTGCCAGCAGTCCAGGGGGCGGGGACACCATATATTTT.

The rearrangement joins TRBV2 to TRBJ1-5; TRBD1 aligns across 7 bases. The germline V gene has CDR1 SNHLY and CDR2 FYNNEI. V shed 2 bases and J 4 bases; nucleotides not matched to a gene: 2. The length of the CDR3 is 14 residues. The CDR3 reads CASSEMTGNQPQHF. The CDR3 DNA follows: TGTGCCAGCAGTGAAATGACAGGGAATCAGCCCCAGCATTTT.

The rearrangement links TRBV7-9 to TRBJ2-7, with 9 bases that match TRBD2. After removal of 1 base from V and 5 bases from J, the junction contained 6 bases not matched to a gene. Germline V gene data show CDR1 as SEHNR and CDR2 as FQNEAQ (reference sequence). The CDR3 loop spans 15 amino acids. CDR3 protein: CASSLELAGLDEQYF. The CDR3 DNA sequence: TGTGCCAGCAGCTTAGAGCTAGCGGGACTCGACGAGCAGTACTTC.

This chain links TRBV7-3 with TRBJ2-3; weak D call: TRBD2 (6 bases). Germline CDR1 reads SGHTA; CDR2 reads FQGTGA. Trimming removed 5 bases at V and 4 bases at J, with 19 bases between. This CDR3 contains 16 residues. The CDR3 bases are TGTGCCAGCAGCCCTCAACTAGCTGGAGGAGCAGATACGCAGTATTTT. It yields the protein CASSPQLAGGADTQYF.

The chain recombines TRBV4-1 with TRBJ2-3; 14 nucleotides match TRBD2. The J segment lost 2 bases and the V segment lost 3 bases, leaving 4 bases of the junction unmatched. The V gene's germline CDR1 is MGHRA and CDR2 YSYEKL. The CDR3 totals 17 residues. The CDR3 sequence: CASSQGTSGSVTDTQYF. CDR3 DNA: TGCGCCAGCAGCCAGGGGACTAGCGGGAGTGTCACAGATACGCAGTATTTT.

CDR3 in DNA: TGCGCCAGCAGCCAGGGGACAAACGAGGGAGAGACCCAGTACTTC. Protein sequence: CASSQGTNEGETQYF. The J gene is TRBJ2-5, the V gene TRBV5-1, with a tentative D call TRBD1 (6 bases). The CDR3 is made up of 15 amino acids. Germline-derived CDR1 and CDR2 are SGHRS and YFSETQ. V was clipped by 4 bases and J by 4 bases, with 17 bases between them.

The sample holds one count of this clone. The chain joins TRBV7-2 to TRBJ1-3, with TRBD1 matching over 9 bases. The germline V gene encodes CDR1 SGHTA and CDR2 FQGNSA. V shed 6 bases, J shed 4 bases, and the junction held 7 bases outside the gene matches. There are 15 residues in the CDR3. The CDR3 spells CASSLQGAIGNTIYF. CDR3 sequence (DNA): TGTGCCAGCAGTCTACAGGGGGCGATCGGAAACACCATATATTTT.

This clone appeared once. The chain uses TRBV9 and TRBJ1-4; D possibly corresponds to TRBD1 (5 bases). The germline CDR1 and CDR2 sequences are SGDLS and YYNGEE. The CDR3 totals 15 residues. Trimming left V 2 bases short and J 8 bases short, with 16 bases between. CDR3 nucleotide sequence: TGTGCCAGCAGCGTCCGAGGAGGGGACGGCGAAAAACTGTTTTTT. Its translation: CASSVRGGDGEKLFF.

The J gene is TRBJ2-1, the V gene TRBV11-1, with 7 bases aligning to TRBD1. The germline CDR1 and CDR2 sequences are SGHAT and FQDESV (reference sequence). J lost 0 bases, V lost 5 bases, and 7 bases had no gene match. The CDR3 covers 16 residues. CDR3 sequence: CASSDDRANSYNEQFF. DNA of the CDR3: TGTGCCAGCAGCGATGACAGGGCAAACTCCTACAATGAGCAGTTCTTC.

The chain combines TRBV10-3 with TRBJ1-3, with D unclear. The CDR3 has 14 residues. Germline-derived CDR1 and CDR2 are ENHRY and SYGVKD. Deletions cut 2 bases from V and 4 bases from J, with 9 bases between. CDR3 sequence (DNA): TGTGCCATCAGTGAGCTAGGAGCCGGAAACACCATATATTTT. Translating gives CAISELGAGNTIYF.

The CDR3, as DNA: TGTGCCAGCAGCAAGGACAGGGGGTTCTACGAGCAGTACTTC. Protein: CASSKDRGFYEQYF. This sequence joins TRBV5-4 and TRBJ2-7; TRBD1 aligns across 10 bases. V was clipped by 4 bases and J by 3 bases; unmatched bases: 4. The germline gives CDR1 SGHNT, CDR2 YYREEE (reference sequence). This CDR3 is 14 amino acids long.

This clone was observed a single time. V and J are TRBV15 and TRBJ2-1, with 11 bases that match TRBD2. The CDR3 consists of 15 residues. Trimming cost V 2 bases and J 8 bases; bases outside gene matches: 5. The germline V gene has CDR1 LNHNV and CDR2 YYDKDF (reference sequence). This CDR3 is CATSRSSGRRDEQFF. As DNA, the CDR3 is TGTGCCACCAGCAGATCTAGCGGGAGGAGAGATGAGCAGTTCTTC.